A selection of T cell receptor beta chains follows, all from one sample in a study of shared clonotypes between healthy human individuals. TCRdb's copy holds only in-frame clones and misses some; the assay was immunoSEQ multiplex PCR. The sample consists of 2,500,000 or so clones, roughly nine tenths of them appearing once. Input material: naive CD4+ T cells sorted from blood. The receptors here all came from a man younger than 30 in good health. The CDR3 runs from the conserved cysteine through the conserved F or W. A D gene is named only where the DNA matches it firmly. The size of a clone is reported for some rows only, either as once, few or many, or as a class for expanded clones.

cdr3_aa cdr3_nt j_call clone_size v_call d_call
CASSLGPGWTQGTGELFF TGTGCCAGCAGCTTGGGGCCCGGTTGGACGCAGGGGACCGGGGAGCTGTTTTTT TRBJ2-2 NA TRBV5-4 NA
CAIDSGVNTGELFF TGTGCCATCGACTCGGGGGTGAACACCGGGGAGCTGTTTTTT TRBJ2-2 NA TRBV10-3 NA
CASSSGQRVGATIYF TGCGCCAGCAGCTCTGGACAGCGGGTAGGAGCCACCATATATTTT TRBJ1-3 NA TRBV5-1 NA
CASSLEGTSVKETQYF TGCGCCAGCAGCTTGGAAGGTACTAGCGTGAAAGAGACCCAGTACTTC TRBJ2-5 NA TRBV5-1 TRBD2
CASSLFGPGSSYNSPLHF TGTGCCAGCAGCTTGTTCGGACCCGGGAGCTCCTATAATTCACCCCTCCACTTT TRBJ1-6 once TRBV11-2 NA
CASSEGGNYGYTF TGTGCCAGCAGTGAGGGAGGAAACTATGGCTACACCTTC TRBJ1-2 NA TRBV2 NA
CASSLGPTGYEQYF TGTGCCAGCAGCTTAGGCCCGACCGGTTACGAGCAGTACTTC TRBJ2-7 NA TRBV7-3 NA
CAWNGISADTQYF TGTGCCTGGAACGGTATTTCGGCAGATACGCAGTATTTT TRBJ2-3 NA TRBV30 NA
CASSFGAADTQYF TGTGCCAGCAGCTTTGGGGCGGCAGATACGCAGTATTTT TRBJ2-3 once TRBV5-4 NA
CASRSPGLGSYEQYF TGTGCCAGCAGATCACCGGGACTGGGATCCTACGAGCAGTACTTC TRBJ2-7 NA TRBV6-5 NA
CASSGQGANYGYTF TGTGCCAGCAGTGGACAGGGGGCGAACTATGGCTACACCTTC TRBJ1-2 NA TRBV6-1 TRBD1
CASSPDRDQPQHF TGTGCCAGTAGTCCCGACAGGGATCAGCCCCAGCATTTT TRBJ1-5 NA TRBV19 TRBD1
CATSRVVTGSSYEQYF TGTGCCACCAGCAGAGTAGTCACGGGGTCCTCCTACGAGCAGTACTTC TRBJ2-7 NA TRBV15 NA
CATSQGFTEKLFF TGTGCCACCAGTCAGGGGTTTACTGAAAAACTGTTTTTT TRBJ1-4 NA TRBV15 NA
CASSPGPSTYEQYF TGCGCCAGCAGCCCGGGACCGTCTACCTACGAGCAGTACTTC TRBJ2-7 NA TRBV4-1 NA
CASSLRGSGQEQFF TGTGCCAGCAGCTTAAGGGGTAGCGGCCAGGAGCAGTTCTTC TRBJ2-1 NA TRBV7-3 NA
CASSLGTVETQYF TGTGCCAGCAGCTTAGGTACGGTAGAGACCCAGTACTTC TRBJ2-5 NA TRBV7-2 NA
CASSPEGGSGNQPQHF TGCGCCAGCAGTCCTGAGGGGGGAAGCGGCAATCAGCCCCAGCATTTT TRBJ1-5 NA TRBV23-1 NA
CASSLGGSGRSDNEQFF TGTGCCAGCAGCTTGGGGGGTAGCGGGAGGTCCGACAATGAGCAGTTCTTC TRBJ2-1 NA TRBV5-6 TRBD2
CASSLGEGLDGYTF TGTGCCAGCAGCTTAGGCGAGGGGTTGGATGGCTACACCTTC TRBJ1-2 NA TRBV11-2 NA
CASSEARGVGTQYF TGTGCCAGCAGTGAAGCGCGGGGGGTTGGGACCCAGTACTTC TRBJ2-5 NA TRBV2 TRBD2
CASSSPGQGEGNQPQHF TGTGCCAGCAGTTCACCCGGACAGGGGGAGGGCAATCAGCCCCAGCATTTT TRBJ1-5 NA TRBV28 TRBD1
CASSSQGAGELFF TGTGCCAGCAGTAGTCAGGGTGCCGGGGAGCTGTTTTTT TRBJ2-2 NA TRBV6-5 NA
CASSASGGASYNEQFF TGTGCCAGCAGCGCGAGCGGGGGGGCATCCTACAATGAGCAGTTCTTC TRBJ2-1 NA TRBV11-2 TRBD2
CATSRVFAGQVNQPQHF TGTGCCACCAGCAGAGTCTTTGCGGGACAGGTGAACCAGCCCCAGCATTTT TRBJ1-5 NA TRBV15 TRBD1
CASSLVSGTEAFF TGTGCCAGCAGCTTAGTCTCAGGAACTGAAGCTTTCTTT TRBJ1-1 NA TRBV11-2 NA
CASSLPRGAQETQYF TGCGCCAGCAGCTTGCCCCGAGGGGCTCAAGAGACCCAGTACTTC TRBJ2-5 NA TRBV5-1 NA
CASSSGTTGELFF TGTGCCAGCAGCTCAGGGACAACCGGGGAGCTGTTTTTT TRBJ2-2 NA TRBV7-3 NA
CASSPAGGDYEQYF TGCGCCAGCAGTCCGGCGGGAGGTGACTACGAGCAGTACTTC TRBJ2-7 once TRBV10-2 TRBD2
CASSFRTGDEKLFF TGTGCCAGCAGTTTTCGGACAGGGGATGAAAAACTGTTTTTT TRBJ1-4 NA TRBV28 TRBD1
CASSAGASWETQYF TGTGCCAGCAGTGCCGGTGCTTCGTGGGAGACCCAGTACTTC TRBJ2-5 NA TRBV25-1 NA
CASSSYRDRGNGYTF TGTGCCAGCAGCTCCTACCGGGACAGGGGGAATGGCTACACCTTC TRBJ1-2 NA TRBV5-4 TRBD1
CASNPGTSPYEQYF TGTGCCAGCAATCCCGGGACGAGCCCCTACGAGCAGTACTTC TRBJ2-7 once TRBV7-9 NA
CASSPLLGVREQYF TGTGCCAGCAGCCCCCTTTTGGGTGTGAGGGAGCAGTACTTC TRBJ2-7 NA TRBV5-4 NA
CASRHVRTSGNTIYF TGTGCCAGCAGACACGTCAGGACCTCTGGAAACACCATATATTTT TRBJ1-3 NA TRBV5-8 NA
CASSIKGGPNEKLFF TGTGCCAGCAGCATCAAGGGGGGACCTAATGAAAAACTGTTTTTT TRBJ1-4 NA TRBV7-2 NA
CASSWGDWDSPLHF TGTGCCAGCAGCTGGGGGGACTGGGATTCACCCCTCCACTTT TRBJ1-6 NA TRBV5-4 NA
CSGGAGQQHIQYF TGCAGCGGGGGGGCCGGGCAACAGCACATTCAGTACTTC TRBJ2-4 NA TRBV29-1 NA
CATLKYRGASGSQHF TGTGCCACCCTAAAATACAGGGGAGCCAGCGGGTCCCAGCATTTT TRBJ1-5 NA TRBV28 TRBD1
CAWIRRGLYNEQFF TGTGCCTGGATTCGGCGGGGGCTCTACAATGAGCAGTTCTTC TRBJ2-1 NA TRBV30 NA
CASSDAGTPGVYGYTF TGTGCCAGCAGTGATGCCGGGACACCGGGCGTCTATGGCTACACCTTC TRBJ1-2 NA TRBV6-1 NA
CASSLKGQTGRTEAFF TGTGCCAGCAGTTTAAAGGGCCAGACAGGTCGCACTGAAGCTTTCTTT TRBJ1-1 once TRBV28 NA